This T cell receptor beta chain was found in a study of blood T cell repertoires in COVID-19. Sequencing used immunoSEQ multiplex PCR; TCRdb keeps in-frame clones, though not all of them. Of over 300,000 clones in the sample, 80% to 90% were seen once. This clonotype was obtained from a man aged 35-49 years with acute or convalescent COVID-19. The sequencing sample was made of peripheral blood.

The CDR3: CASSQQDRGLETQYF. DNA for the CDR3: TGCGCCAGCAGCCAACAGGACAGGGGGCTGGAGACCCAGTACTTC. V usage is TRBV4-3 and J usage is TRBJ2-5; 11 bases are a match to TRBD1. Germline loops: CDR1 LGHNA, CDR2 YSLEER. The CDR3 loop spans 15 amino acids. Unmatched junction bases numbered 4, after V lost 2 bases and J lost 5 bases.